One and the same sample provided the 26 T cell receptor beta chains below, sequenced in a study of blood T cell repertoires in COVID-19. Some clones are missing from TCRdb's copy, which holds only in-frame ones; the method was immunoSEQ multiplex PCR. The data contain more than 85,000 clones, more than 75% of them seen just once; the ten biggest clones take up 3.5% to 5.5%. Sequencing was performed on peripheral blood. Receptor source: a human donor in a cohort sampled during active COVID-19.

This clone was recorded once. This chain connects TRBV5-6 to TRBJ1-1; D uncertain. CDR1 is SGHDT and CDR2 is YYEEEE in the germline V gene. This CDR3 has 14 residues. The V end was cut by 3 bases, the J end by 3 bases, with 12 bases between. The CDR3: CASSSVGQDTEAFF. CDR3 DNA sequence: TGTGCCAGCAGCTCCGTGGGTCAGGACACTGAAGCTTTCTTT.

The chain employs TRBV21-1 and TRBJ1-1; TRBD1, as called in the table, went unchecked against the DNA. TRBV21-1 constitutes a pseudogene. This CDR3 contains 14 residues. The CDR3 DNA follows: TGTGCCAGCAGCTCCCGGGACAGGGGGGCTGAAGCTTTCTTT. It encodes CASSSRDRGAEAFF.

The genes are TRBV24-1 and TRBJ2-5; D is possibly TRBD2 (7 bases). V lost 1 base and J lost 5, with 10 bases in between. The V gene's germline CDR1 is KGHDR and CDR2 SFDVKD. The CDR3 sequence is 14 residues long. CDR3 residues: CATSDLKGGETQYF. As DNA, the CDR3 is TGTGCCACCAGTGATTTAAAGGGGGGGGAGACCCAGTACTTC.

V gene TRBV7-2 combines with J gene TRBJ1-2; 8 nucleotides line up with TRBD1. The CDR3 is made up of 15 amino acids. CDR1 and CDR2 from the germline V gene are SGHTA and FQGNSA. J was trimmed by 0 bases and V by 6 bases; bases with no gene match: 6. CDR3 region: CASSLGQATNYGYTF. The CDR3 region has the DNA TGTGCCAGCAGTCTGGGACAGGCTACTAACTATGGCTACACCTTC.

This CDR3 reads CASSRAGTGGWGTEAFF. Here the CDR3 DNA reads TGTGCCAGCAGCCGGGCCGGGACAGGGGGCTGGGGCACTGAAGCTTTCTTT. The chain has TRBV28 and TRBJ1-1, with TRBD1 identical over 12 bases. Per germline, CDR1 MDHEN and CDR2 SYDVKM. CDR3 length: 17 amino acids. Trimming took 6 bases from V and 4 from J; bases not matched to a gene: 12.

In its sample, this clone was seen once. The rearrangement uses TRBV2 and TRBJ2-2; weak D call: TRBD2 (5 bases). The CDR3 contains 15 residues. The germline V gene encodes CDR1 SNHLY and CDR2 FYNNEI. V lost 6 bases and J lost 1, with 12 bases in between. The CDR3 region has the DNA TGTGCCAGCAGGCCGGGCGGGCTGAACACCGGGGAGCTGTTTTTT. As protein: CASRPGGLNTGELFF.

The J gene is TRBJ2-1, the V gene TRBV7-2; 7 nucleotides match TRBD2. The CDR3 runs 14 residues. Trimming removed 5 bases from V and 8 bases from J; junction bases left unmatched: 9. In germline, CDR1 is SGHTA, CDR2 FQGNSA. The CDR3 is CASSQTSWSHEQFF. In DNA form, the CDR3 reads TGTGCCAGCAGCCAGACTAGCTGGTCGCATGAGCAGTTCTTC.

A few counts support this clone. CDR3 coding DNA: TGCGCCAGCACCTCGACAGGGGGCAGTCAGGGCTACACCTTC. Translation gives CASTSTGGSQGYTF. J is TRBJ1-2 and V is TRBV4-1, with 10 bases aligning to TRBD1. J lost 8 bases, V lost 7 bases, and 10 bases had no gene match. The CDR3 runs to 14 residues. Germline V gene data show CDR1 as MGHRA and CDR2 as YSYEKL.

This chain uses TRBV6-2 or TRBV6-3 with TRBJ2-3, with D possibly TRBD2 on 5 matching bases. Germline CDR1 is MNHEY and CDR2 is SVGEGT. Trimming took off 6 bases at V and 1 base at J, with 11 bases between the two ends. This CDR3 has 14 amino acids. CDR3 in DNA: TGTGCCAGCAGCACGGGATTCCGCACAGATACGCAGTATTTT. Its translation is CASSTGFRTDTQYF.

This chain joins TRBV4-1 and TRBJ2-3, with D hard to call. Looked up from germline, CDR1 is MGHRA and CDR2 is YSYEKL. Trimming pared 1 base from V and 2 bases from J, leaving 13 bases between. The CDR3 is made up of 16 amino acids. CDR3 coding DNA: TGCGCCAGCAGCCAAGCCAACCTAGTTTCCACAGATACGCAGTATTTT. Translated: CASSQANLVSTDTQYF.

This clone appeared a single time. V gene TRBV7-9 combines with J gene TRBJ2-5; TRBD1 agrees at 7 bases. Trimming took 5 bases from V and 5 from J; bases not matched to a gene: 8. The V gene's germline CDR1 is SEHNR and CDR2 FQNEAQ (reference sequence). This CDR3 has 14 amino acids. The CDR3 is CASSPGTAMETQYF. CDR3 in DNA: TGTGCCAGCAGCCCCGGGACAGCCATGGAGACCCAGTACTTC.

J is TRBJ1-4 and V is TRBV29-1, with 7 bases aligning to TRBD1. With V trimmed by 4 bases and J by 6 bases, 5 bases remained unmatched. This CDR3 spans 13 amino acids. Germline CDR1 is SQVTM and CDR2 is ANQGSEA. The CDR3 sequence: CSVVTGWDEKLFF. The CDR3, as DNA: TGCAGCGTTGTGACAGGGTGGGATGAAAAACTGTTTTTT.

The rearrangement links TRBV20-1 to TRBJ2-1, with TRBD2 matching over 8 bases. The ends lost 6 bases at V and 6 bases at J; junction bases unmatched: 10. This CDR3 contains 14 residues. Per germline, CDR1 DFQATT and CDR2 SNEGSKA (reference sequence). The CDR3 DNA follows: TGCAGTGCGAGTGCGGGGGGCCCCTTCAATGAGCAGTTCTTC. Protein product: CSASAGGPFNEQFF.

This clone was counted only a few times. This rearrangement joins TRBV18 to TRBJ1-2; D is unresolved. The CDR3 contains 14 residues. Germline V gives CDR1 KGHSH, CDR2 LQKENI. Trimming took off 5 bases at V and 6 bases at J, with 16 bases between the two ends. CDR3 sequence: CASSSTSRLDGYTF. DNA for the CDR3: TGTGCCAGCTCATCTACGTCGAGGTTGGATGGCTACACCTTC.

This clone was recorded only once. The same CDR3 can be traced to other DNA sequences in this sample. V gene TRBV6-5 combines with J gene TRBJ1-1; 8 bases map to TRBD1. CDR3 length equals 14 residues. Per the germline V gene, CDR1 is MNHEY and CDR2 is SVGAGI. V dropped 5 bases and J dropped 5; count of bases not matched to a gene: 7. The CDR3 region has the DNA TGTGCCAGCAGTAAACAGGGGGTCGGGACTGAAGCTTTCTTT. Its protein product is CASSKQGVGTEAFF.

The chain uses TRBV6-4 and TRBJ2-1; D may be TRBD1 (5 bases). V shed 1 base and J shed 9 bases, with 10 bases lying between them. CDR1 and CDR2 (germline): MRHNA, SNTAGT. The CDR3 runs 13 residues. The CDR3 loop is CASSDWGSTEQFF. Written as DNA, the CDR3 is TGTGCCAGCAGTGACTGGGGCAGTACTGAGCAGTTCTTC.

V and J are TRBV7-2 and TRBJ2-1; 9 positions agree with TRBD2. Unmatched junction bases numbered 11, after V lost 2 bases and J lost 0 bases. The CDR3 runs to 19 residues. The V gene's germline CDR1 is SGHTA and CDR2 FQGNSA. CDR3: CASSLKSSGGPPSYNEQFF. For the CDR3, the DNA is TGTGCCAGCAGCTTAAAATCAAGCGGGGGGCCCCCCTCCTACAATGAGCAGTTCTTC. The complete variable domain, with remaining parts taken from reference TRBV7-2 and TRBJ2-1, reads GAGVSQSPSNKVTEKGKDVELRCDPISGHTALYWYRQSLGQGLEFLIYFQGNSAPDKSGLPSDRFSAERTGGSVSTLTIQRTQQEDSAVYLCASSLKSSGGPPSYNEQFFGPGTRLTVL.

The chain uses TRBV27 and TRBJ2-2; weak D call: TRBD1 (6 bases). V dropped 9 bases and J dropped 2 bases, with 13 bases sitting between them. Germline V CDR1 and CDR2: MNHEY, SMNVEV (reference sequence). This CDR3 spans 14 amino acids. The chain's CDR3 is CARPWTVNTGELFF. As DNA, the CDR3 is TGTGCCAGGCCATGGACAGTCAACACCGGGGAGCTGTTTTTT.

This sequence joins TRBV2 and TRBJ2-3, with a weak D call TRBD2 (5 bases). CDR3 length equals 13 residues. Germline values: CDR1 SNHLY, CDR2 FYNNEI. Trimming left V 5 bases short and J 1 base short, with 7 bases between. Here the CDR3 reads CASSKGGTDTQYF. The CDR3 region has the DNA TGTGCCAGCAGTAAGGGAGGCACAGATACGCAGTATTTT. Using reference TRBV2 and TRBJ2-3 for the parts outside the CDR3, the full variable domain is EPEVTQTPSHQVTQMGQEVILRCVPISNHLYFYWYRQILGQKVEFLVSFYNNEISEKSEIFDDQFSVERPDGSNFTLKIRSTKLEDSAMYFCASSKGGTDTQYFGPGTRLTVL.

The chain carries TRBV11-3 and TRBJ2-1; D might be TRBD1 (8 bases). The V end lost 5 bases, the J end lost 4 bases, and 21 bases lay between the germline ends. The CDR3 has 17 residues. The germline CDR1 and CDR2 sequences are SGHNT and YENEEA. The CDR3 DNA is TGTGCCAGCAGCCCACAGGGGGGGGGCAGGGCGTACAATGAGCAGTTCTTC. As protein: CASSPQGGGRAYNEQFF.

The CDR3 coding sequence is TGTGCCAGCAGCGGGCCGACAGGTGTGAACACTGAAGCTTTCTTT. Protein product: CASSGPTGVNTEAFF. The chain carries TRBV7-9 and TRBJ1-1, with a weak D call TRBD1 (6 bases). Trimming cost V 5 bases and J 0 bases, with 13 bases left between them. Germline CDR1 SEHNR, CDR2 FQNEAQ (reference sequence). The CDR3 covers 15 residues.

The chain uses TRBV3-1 (or the pseudogene TRBV3-2) and TRBJ2-5, with 10 bases fitting TRBD2. Germline loops: CDR1 LGHDT, CDR2 YNNKEL (reference sequence). CDR3 length equals 15 residues. V lost 4 bases to trimming and J lost 5 bases; unmatched junction nucleotides: 7. CDR3 loop: CASSPSGGALETQYF. The DNA for the CDR3 is TGTGCCAGCAGCCCCAGCGGGGGGGCTTTGGAGACCCAGTACTTC.

This clone was detected a few times. The chain joins TRBV5-1 to TRBJ1-6, with 10 bases identical to TRBD1. The CDR3 is 18 residues long. Trimming cost V 3 bases and J 8 bases; bases outside gene matches: 14. CDR1 and CDR2 from the germline V gene are SGHRS and YFSETQ. The CDR3 loop is CASSWIPSGTGVHSPLHF. CDR3 coding DNA: TGCGCCAGCAGCTGGATCCCTTCCGGGACAGGGGTTCATTCACCCCTCCACTTT.

The genes are TRBV18 and TRBJ2-1, with D uncertain. The CDR3 totals 13 residues. Trimming removed 3 bases at V and 4 bases at J, with 7 bases between. CDR1 KGHSH and CDR2 LQKENI come from the germline V gene. DNA of the CDR3: TGTGCCAGCTCACCCATCAGATACAATGAGCAGTTCTTC. Translated, it gives CASSPIRYNEQFF.

The rearrangement links TRBV6-5 to TRBJ1-3; weak D call: TRBD1 (5 bases). The V gene lost 6 bases and the J gene lost 2 bases, with 14 bases spanning the gap. From germline, CDR1 is MNHEY and CDR2 SVGAGI. The length of the CDR3 is 15 residues. CDR3 coding DNA: TGTGCCAGCAGCGACCTTCAGGGTCCTGGAAACACCATATATTTT. Its translation: CASSDLQGPGNTIYF.

The chain carries TRBV11-2 and TRBJ1-6; a possible D gene is TRBD1 (6 bases). Per germline, CDR1 SGHAT and CDR2 FQNNGV. The CDR3 has 19 residues. The germline V and J ends were trimmed by 7 bases and 0 bases, with 22 bases remaining between them. CDR3 sequence (DNA): TGTGCCAGCAAACGCCCACCGGGAGGGGGAGGCTCCTATAATTCACCCCTCCACTTT. Amino acid sequence: CASKRPPGGGGSYNSPLHF. Complete variable domain (other parts from reference TRBV11-2 and TRBJ1-6): EAGVAQSPRYKIIEKRQSVAFWCNPISGHATLYWYQQILGQGPKLLIQFQNNGVVDDSQLPKDRFSAERLKGVDSTLKIQPAKLEDSAVYLCASKRPPGGGGSYNSPLHFGNGTRLTVT.